These 8 T cell receptor beta chains share one sample of origin, sequenced in a study of identical twins. TCRdb reprocessed the 5' RACE reads via MiXCR and lists one record per CDR3 protein. In the table there are 350,000 or so distinct CDR3 sequences, 9% to 15% of which are singletons. This same sample was also part of a study on yellow fever vaccine responses in identical twins.

The sample was CD8+ T cells sorted from blood. The receptors stem from a young woman in good health.

This clonotype was seen only a few times. V and J are TRBV15 and TRBJ2-1, with a possible D match to TRBD2 (6 bases). The V gene lost 5 bases and the J gene lost 8 bases, with 16 bases spanning the gap. The CDR3 spans 14 residues. CDR1 and CDR2 from the germline V gene are LNHNV and YYDKDF (reference sequence). CDR3 loop: CATSGAGRGDEQFF. CDR3 coding DNA: TGTGCCACCAGCGGGGCAGGGCGGGGAGATGAGCAGTTCTTC.

The chain carries TRBV27 and TRBJ2-3, with 7 bases fitting TRBD2. This CDR3 is built from 15 residues. Trimming removed 5 bases from V and 3 bases from J; junction bases left unmatched: 8. Germline V gives CDR1 MNHEY, CDR2 SMNVEV (reference sequence). The CDR3 DNA is TGTGCCAGCAGTGTTGGACTAGGAGGGACAGATACGCAGTATTTT. This encodes CASSVGLGGTDTQYF.

This chain joins TRBV28 and TRBJ1-5; maybe TRBD1 (5 bases). Germline lookup yields CDR1 MDHEN and CDR2 SYDVKM. V was trimmed by 1 base and J by 5 bases, leaving 12 bases between them. This CDR3 has 15 amino acids. The CDR3 DNA sequence: TGTGCCAGCAGTTTATCCCGGACAAGCCATCAGCCCCAGCATTTT. Residues: CASSLSRTSHQPQHF.

The table lists this clonotype with many counts. V and J are TRBV18 and TRBJ2-7; D may correspond to TRBD1 or TRBD2 (5 bases each). The germline gives CDR1 KGHSH, CDR2 LQKENI. The CDR3 has 14 amino acids. V lost 2 bases to trimming and J lost 6 bases, with 14 bases between them. Written as DNA, the CDR3 is TGTGCCAGCTCACCAAGGGACGGGCTTCTCGAGCAGTACGTC. Translation gives CASSPRDGLLEQYV.

This clonotype was counted at least ten times. The genes are TRBV12-3 or TRBV12-4 and TRBJ2-7; TRBD2 matches at 9 bases. V dropped 5 bases and J dropped 5; count of bases not matched to a gene: 4. The CDR3 is made up of 13 amino acids. This CDR3 reads CASSAGGLDEQYF. CDR3 sequence (DNA): TGTGCCAGCAGTGCGGGAGGGTTGGACGAGCAGTACTTC.

This clonotype was recorded many times. The chain uses TRBV20-1 and TRBJ2-3, with D maybe TRBD2 (6 bases). V gave up 3 bases and J gave up 0 bases, with 13 bases separating them. The CDR3 covers 15 residues. In germline, CDR1 is DFQATT, CDR2 SNEGSKA (reference sequence). CDR3 sequence: CSARGLRASTDTQYF. Written as DNA, the CDR3 is TGCAGTGCTAGGGGACTCCGTGCTAGCACAGATACGCAGTATTTT.

V is TRBV28 and J is TRBJ2-1; D perhaps matches TRBD2 (5 bases). Germline V lookup: CDR1 MDHEN, CDR2 SYDVKM. Trimming took off 3 bases at V and 7 bases at J, with 13 bases between the two ends. This CDR3 comprises 14 residues. In nucleotides, the CDR3 is TGTGCCAGCAGTTTTCTCCGGGGAGCGAATGAGCAGTTCTTC. Its protein product is CASSFLRGANEQFF.

The chain uses TRBV5-5 and TRBJ2-1; TRBD2 is a possible D gene (7 bases). CDR1 SGHKS and CDR2 YYEKEE come from the germline V gene (reference sequence). This CDR3 has 14 amino acids. The germline V and J ends were trimmed by 2 bases and 10 bases, with 16 bases remaining between them. The CDR3 sequence: CASSLEGGRREQFF. Here the CDR3 DNA reads TGTGCCAGCAGCTTAGAGGGGGGGCGTAGAGAGCAGTTCTTC.